This is a list of T cell receptor beta chains from one sample in a study of identical twins. TCRdb processed the 5' RACE reads anew with MiXCR; each CDR3 protein has one entry. The table has approximately 490,000 distinct CDR3 sequences, about a fifth seen once; the top ten hold approximately 0.52%. The same specimen was also included in a second study, on yellow fever vaccine responses in identical twins.

The sample comprised CD4+ T cells sorted from blood. All receptors derive from a woman younger than 35 in good health. CDR3s include the opening cysteine and the closing phenylalanine or tryptophan. The D gene is left open where the match is weak. Clone size is shown for a subset of rows, as once, few, many or a class of expanded clone.

d_gene: TRBD1
v_gene: TRBV12-3/TRBV12-4
abundance: NA
j_gene: TRBJ1-3
CDR3nt: TGTGCCACCCGGGACAGAAGCTCTGGAAACACCATATATTTT
CDR3aa: CATRDRSSGNTIYF

d_gene: TRBD1
v_gene: TRBV12-3/TRBV12-4
abundance: few
j_gene: TRBJ1-1
CDR3nt: TGTGCCAGCAGTCCGGGGACAGTAGGCACTGAAGCTTTCTTT
CDR3aa: CASSPGTVGTEAFF

d_gene: TRBD1
v_gene: TRBV12-5
abundance: NA
j_gene: TRBJ1-2
CDR3nt: TGTGCTAGTGGACCTGGGGACAGGAACTATGGCTACACCTTC
CDR3aa: CASGPGDRNYGYTF

d_gene: NA
v_gene: TRBV11-3
abundance: NA
j_gene: TRBJ2-7
CDR3nt: TGTGCCAGCAGCTTAGGTACAGGGCGCGAGCAGTACTTC
CDR3aa: CASSLGTGREQYF

d_gene: NA
v_gene: TRBV6-1
abundance: NA
j_gene: TRBJ2-3
CDR3nt: TGTGCCAGCAGTGAGAATCGTCGACTCACCACAGATACGCAGTATTTT
CDR3aa: CASSENRRLTTDTQYF

d_gene: TRBD1
v_gene: TRBV7-8
abundance: NA
j_gene: TRBJ2-5
CDR3nt: TGTGCCAGCAGCACTGGGGACAGGCTCCGGGAGACCCAGTACTTC
CDR3aa: CASSTGDRLRETQYF

d_gene: TRBD1
v_gene: TRBV5-1
abundance: NA
j_gene: TRBJ2-7
CDR3nt: TGCGCCAGCAGCTCGCGACAGGGGATCTACGAGCAGTACTTC
CDR3aa: CASSSRQGIYEQYF

d_gene: NA
v_gene: TRBV11-1
abundance: once
j_gene: TRBJ1-1
CDR3nt: TGTGCCTTCTGCCCCTATACCGGGACCCGAGGGGGCACTGAAGCTTTCTTT
CDR3aa: CAFCPYTGTRGGTEAFF

d_gene: TRBD1
v_gene: TRBV10-3
abundance: few
j_gene: TRBJ2-1
CDR3nt: TGTGCCATCAGCCCGGGACAGGGGTCCAATGAGCAGTTCTTC
CDR3aa: CAISPGQGSNEQFF

d_gene: NA
v_gene: TRBV4-2
abundance: NA
j_gene: TRBJ2-3
CDR3nt: TGTGCCAGCAGCCAGGCCGGACCCCGTTTATGGGATACGCAGTATTTT
CDR3aa: CASSQAGPRLWDTQYF

d_gene: NA
v_gene: TRBV6-1
abundance: few
j_gene: TRBJ2-2
CDR3nt: TGTGCCAGCAGCCGCCCTACAGGAACCGGGGAGCTGTTTTTT
CDR3aa: CASSRPTGTGELFF

d_gene: TRBD2
v_gene: TRBV11-2
abundance: few
j_gene: TRBJ2-1
CDR3nt: TGTGCCAGCAGCTTGGGGTTCGGCACTAGCGAAGCATACAATGAGCAGTTCTTC
CDR3aa: CASSLGFGTSEAYNEQFF

d_gene: NA
v_gene: TRBV11-2
abundance: few
j_gene: TRBJ1-2
CDR3nt: TGTGCCAGCAGCTTAGACCGTGGGGAGGTTGATGGCTACACCTTC
CDR3aa: CASSLDRGEVDGYTF

d_gene: NA
v_gene: TRBV29-1
abundance: NA
j_gene: TRBJ2-5
CDR3nt: TGCAGCGTTGGAGTGCAGGGATTTGCAGAGACCCAGTACTTC
CDR3aa: CSVGVQGFAETQYF

d_gene: TRBD1
v_gene: TRBV3-1
abundance: few
j_gene: TRBJ2-1
CDR3nt: TGTGCCAGCAGCCGCCAGACAGGGAGCTCCTACAATGAGCAGTTCTTC
CDR3aa: CASSRQTGSSYNEQFF

d_gene: NA
v_gene: TRBV12-5
abundance: NA
j_gene: TRBJ2-1
CDR3nt: TGTGCTAGTGGTCTACCCCGGAATCCTTACAATGAGCAGTTCTTC
CDR3aa: CASGLPRNPYNEQFF

d_gene: NA
v_gene: TRBV6-2/TRBV6-3
abundance: NA
j_gene: TRBJ2-1
CDR3nt: TGTGCCAGCAGCCCCATTAGGAGGGAGCAGTTCTTC
CDR3aa: CASSPIRREQFF

d_gene: TRBD2
v_gene: TRBV20-1
abundance: many
j_gene: TRBJ2-5
CDR3nt: TGCAGTGCGGGACCAACTAGCGTAGGGACCCAGTACTTC
CDR3aa: CSAGPTSVGTQYF

d_gene: NA
v_gene: TRBV28
abundance: NA
j_gene: TRBJ2-7
CDR3nt: TGTGCCAGCAAGAGGTCCTACGAGCAGTACTTC
CDR3aa: CASKRSYEQYF

d_gene: NA
v_gene: TRBV3-1
abundance: NA
j_gene: TRBJ1-4
CDR3nt: TGTGCCAGCAGCCAGAGGCAGGACTCTCCAACTAATGAAAAACTGTTTTTT
CDR3aa: CASSQRQDSPTNEKLFF

d_gene: TRBD1
v_gene: TRBV5-1
abundance: NA
j_gene: TRBJ1-1
CDR3nt: TGCGCCAGCAGCTTGGCCGCCCGACAGGGCGCTGAAGCTTTCTTT
CDR3aa: CASSLAARQGAEAFF

d_gene: NA
v_gene: TRBV5-1
abundance: NA
j_gene: TRBJ2-7
CDR3nt: TGCGCCAGCAGCCCTCCGCTACCCTACGAGCAGTACTTC
CDR3aa: CASSPPLPYEQYF

d_gene: NA
v_gene: TRBV6-1
abundance: few
j_gene: TRBJ2-3
CDR3nt: TGTGCCACCACCTTTGGGTTCACAGATACGCAGTATTTT
CDR3aa: CATTFGFTDTQYF

d_gene: NA
v_gene: TRBV20-1
abundance: NA
j_gene: TRBJ2-3
CDR3nt: TGCTGTGCTAGCCCCACCCCCTCAGGGTTAAGCACAGATACGCAGTATTTT
CDR3aa: CCASPTPSGLSTDTQYF

d_gene: NA
v_gene: TRBV3-1
abundance: NA
j_gene: TRBJ2-6
CDR3nt: TGTGCCAGCAGCCAGGGACTGCACTCTGGGGCCAACGTCCTGACTTTC
CDR3aa: CASSQGLHSGANVLTF

d_gene: TRBD2
v_gene: TRBV7-9
abundance: NA
j_gene: TRBJ2-1
CDR3nt: TGTGCCAGCAGCCGCCTCACTAGCGGGGGGGCCGGTGAGCAGTTCTTC
CDR3aa: CASSRLTSGGAGEQFF

d_gene: TRBD2
v_gene: TRBV6-1
abundance: NA
j_gene: TRBJ2-1
CDR3nt: TGTGCCAGCAGAGGGTCCCGGACTAGCGGATACAATGAGCAGTTCTTC
CDR3aa: CASRGSRTSGYNEQFF

d_gene: TRBD2
v_gene: TRBV11-2
abundance: few
j_gene: TRBJ2-7
CDR3nt: TGTGCCAGCAGTCAAATAGCGGGGCAAACCTACGAGCAGTACTTC
CDR3aa: CASSQIAGQTYEQYF

d_gene: NA
v_gene: TRBV27
abundance: NA
j_gene: TRBJ2-4
CDR3nt: TGTGCCAGCAGTTTAGCAGGGGGGCACCGAATTCAGTACTTC
CDR3aa: CASSLAGGHRIQYF

d_gene: TRBD2
v_gene: TRBV20-1
abundance: many
j_gene: TRBJ2-7
CDR3nt: TGCAGTGCCCCAGGACTAGCGGGACCCTCCTACGAGCAGTACTTC
CDR3aa: CSAPGLAGPSYEQYF

d_gene: TRBD1
v_gene: TRBV28
abundance: NA
j_gene: TRBJ2-7
CDR3nt: TGTGCCAGCAGCCAAACCACCGGGACAGGGGGCTACGAGCAGTACTTC
CDR3aa: CASSQTTGTGGYEQYF

d_gene: TRBD2
v_gene: TRBV11-2
abundance: NA
j_gene: TRBJ2-2
CDR3nt: TGTGCCAGCAGCTTAGACAGACTAGCGGGAGACAACACCGGGGAGCTGTTTTTT
CDR3aa: CASSLDRLAGDNTGELFF

d_gene: NA
v_gene: TRBV20-1
abundance: few
j_gene: TRBJ2-3
CDR3nt: TGCAGTGCTATAAGACGAACCCAAGATACGCAGTATTTT
CDR3aa: CSAIRRTQDTQYF

d_gene: TRBD1
v_gene: TRBV5-1
abundance: NA
j_gene: TRBJ2-2
CDR3nt: TGCGCCAGCAGCTTGACCGGGACAGGGACGACCGGGGAGCTGTTTTTT
CDR3aa: CASSLTGTGTTGELFF

d_gene: NA
v_gene: TRBV3-1
abundance: few
j_gene: TRBJ2-1
CDR3nt: TGTGCCAGCAGCCAATACAGCGGTAACTCCTACAATGAGCAGTTCTTC
CDR3aa: CASSQYSGNSYNEQFF

d_gene: NA
v_gene: TRBV28
abundance: once
j_gene: TRBJ1-5
CDR3nt: TGTGCCAGCGGAGTACAGGGTGACAATCAGCCCCAGCATTTT
CDR3aa: CASGVQGDNQPQHF

d_gene: TRBD1
v_gene: TRBV20-1
abundance: few
j_gene: TRBJ1-5
CDR3nt: TGCAGTGCTATCCCGACAGGGACTAGCAATCAGCCCCAGCATTTT
CDR3aa: CSAIPTGTSNQPQHF

d_gene: TRBD1
v_gene: TRBV20-1
abundance: NA
j_gene: TRBJ1-5
CDR3nt: TGCAGTGCCGTCCGGGACAGGGTCGCTCAGCCCCAGCATTTT
CDR3aa: CSAVRDRVAQPQHF

d_gene: TRBD2
v_gene: TRBV18
abundance: few
j_gene: TRBJ2-5
CDR3nt: TGTGCCAGCTCACCGGGACTAGCGGGAGTGGAGACCCAGTACTTC
CDR3aa: CASSPGLAGVETQYF

d_gene: NA
v_gene: TRBV6-1
abundance: many
j_gene: TRBJ2-2
CDR3nt: TGTGCCAGCAAGGAAGGAGGATTTCAGGGGGAGCTGTTTTTT
CDR3aa: CASKEGGFQGELFF

d_gene: TRBD2
v_gene: TRBV2
abundance: few
j_gene: TRBJ2-4
CDR3nt: TGTGCCAGCATGGGGCGGGAGCTAGCCAAAAACATTCAGTACTTC
CDR3aa: CASMGRELAKNIQYF

d_gene: NA
v_gene: TRBV4-2
abundance: few
j_gene: TRBJ2-2
CDR3nt: TGTGCCAGCAGCCAAGTCCAGGGGCCTTGGAACACCGGGGAGCTGTTTTTT
CDR3aa: CASSQVQGPWNTGELFF

d_gene: NA
v_gene: TRBV28
abundance: few
j_gene: TRBJ2-7
CDR3nt: TGTGCCAGCAGGGGGGACGGACCCTACGAGCAGTACTTC
CDR3aa: CASRGDGPYEQYF

d_gene: NA
v_gene: TRBV5-5
abundance: few
j_gene: TRBJ2-5
CDR3nt: TGTGCCAGCAGGAAACAGGGTCAAGAGACCCAGTACTTC
CDR3aa: CASRKQGQETQYF

d_gene: TRBD2
v_gene: TRBV4-1
abundance: NA
j_gene: TRBJ2-7
CDR3nt: TGCGCCAGCAGCCGAGGACTAGCGACCTACGAGCAGTACTTC
CDR3aa: CASSRGLATYEQYF

d_gene: NA
v_gene: TRBV7-8
abundance: few
j_gene: TRBJ1-1
CDR3nt: TGTGCCAGCAGCTTCAACAGGGATGAAAAAGCTTTCTTT
CDR3aa: CASSFNRDEKAFF

d_gene: NA
v_gene: TRBV24-1
abundance: few
j_gene: TRBJ2-2
CDR3nt: TGTGCCACCAGTGATTTGCGCTCGACAGGCCGAGCGAACACCGGGGAGCTGTTTTTT
CDR3aa: CATSDLRSTGRANTGELFF

d_gene: TRBD1
v_gene: TRBV28
abundance: NA
j_gene: TRBJ1-4
CDR3nt: TGTGCCAGCAGGCGAAATGCCTGGACAGGGGGCCAAGGAAGCCCCTTGGTAAAACTGTTTTTT
CDR3aa: CASRRNAWTGGQGSPLVKLFF

d_gene: TRBD1
v_gene: TRBV24-1
abundance: few
j_gene: TRBJ2-1
CDR3nt: TGTGCCACCAGTGAGGGACAGAGCTCCTACAATGAGCAGTTCTTC
CDR3aa: CATSEGQSSYNEQFF

d_gene: NA
v_gene: TRBV29-1
abundance: NA
j_gene: TRBJ1-3
CDR3nt: TGCAGCGTTAGTGAGGGGTCCAGGGGAAACACCATATATTTT
CDR3aa: CSVSEGSRGNTIYF

d_gene: TRBD2
v_gene: TRBV27
abundance: NA
j_gene: TRBJ2-7
CDR3nt: TGTGCCAGCAGTCCCCTCAGCGGGAGTCCGTACGAGCAGTACTTC
CDR3aa: CASSPLSGSPYEQYF

d_gene: NA
v_gene: TRBV10-3
abundance: NA
j_gene: TRBJ2-1
CDR3nt: TGTGCCATCAAGGGCGACAATGAGCAGTTCTTC
CDR3aa: CAIKGDNEQFF

d_gene: NA
v_gene: TRBV6-4
abundance: NA
j_gene: TRBJ1-2
CDR3nt: TGTGCCAGCAGTGACTCGTGGGGCGCAGTTGGCTACACCTTC
CDR3aa: CASSDSWGAVGYTF

d_gene: TRBD2
v_gene: TRBV6-2/TRBV6-3
abundance: NA
j_gene: TRBJ2-7
CDR3nt: TGTGCCAGCAGGCGGCTAGCGGGGGAGCAGTACTTC
CDR3aa: CASRRLAGEQYF

d_gene: TRBD1
v_gene: TRBV5-1
abundance: NA
j_gene: TRBJ2-3
CDR3nt: TGCGCCAGCAGCTTGGAAGGGACAGGGAGAGATACGCAGTATTTT
CDR3aa: CASSLEGTGRDTQYF

d_gene: NA
v_gene: TRBV12-3/TRBV12-4
abundance: NA
j_gene: TRBJ2-1
CDR3nt: TGTGCCAGCAGTTTCCGGCGGCCGCCTGATGAGCAGTTCTTC
CDR3aa: CASSFRRPPDEQFF

d_gene: NA
v_gene: TRBV20-1
abundance: few
j_gene: TRBJ2-5
CDR3nt: TGCAGTGCTAGAGTCGCCCCTACGAGGGCTTTGGGGACCCAGTACTTC
CDR3aa: CSARVAPTRALGTQYF